This T cell receptor beta chain was documented in a study of blood T cell repertoires in COVID-19. Across the whole study: From T cells, B-cell-depleted T cells, or PBMCs came the material, which was cDNA or gDNA.

This CDR3 is built from 12 residues. V shed 3 bases, J shed 6 bases, and the junction held 3 bases outside the gene matches. Per the germline V gene, CDR1 is GTSNPN and CDR2 is SVGIG (reference sequence). In the original analysis: Estimation of nucleated cell counts relied on the amplification of reference gene primers. Some clones are missing from TCRdb's copy, which holds only in-frame ones; the method was immunoSEQ multiplex PCR. Clone size and V and J calls were adopted from that table, with D and trimming inferred from the DNA. The sample records more than 50,000 clones, 90% being singletons. This clone is a singleton in its sample.

The sequenced sample consisted of peripheral blood. The chain combines TRBV30 with TRBJ2-7; the match to TRBD1 covers 9 bases. The sequence derives from a human donor with active COVID-19. The donor label of this sample is uncertain. The CDR3 spells CAWSWDRVEQYF. The CDR3 DNA reads TGTGCCTGGAGCTGGGACAGGGTCGAGCAGTACTTC.